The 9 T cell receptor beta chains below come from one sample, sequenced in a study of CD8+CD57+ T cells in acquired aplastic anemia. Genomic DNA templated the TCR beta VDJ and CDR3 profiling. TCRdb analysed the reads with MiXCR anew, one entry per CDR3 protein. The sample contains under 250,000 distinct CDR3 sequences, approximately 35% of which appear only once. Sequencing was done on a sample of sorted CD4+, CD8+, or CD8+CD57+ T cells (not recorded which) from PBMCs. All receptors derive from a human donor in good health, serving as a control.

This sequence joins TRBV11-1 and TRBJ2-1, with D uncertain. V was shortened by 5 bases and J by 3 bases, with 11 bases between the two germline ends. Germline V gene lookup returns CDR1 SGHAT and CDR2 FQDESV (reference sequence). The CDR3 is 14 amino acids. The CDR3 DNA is TGTGCCAGCAGCGTCCGGCGCGACTACAATGAGCAGTTCTTC. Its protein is CASSVRRDYNEQFF.

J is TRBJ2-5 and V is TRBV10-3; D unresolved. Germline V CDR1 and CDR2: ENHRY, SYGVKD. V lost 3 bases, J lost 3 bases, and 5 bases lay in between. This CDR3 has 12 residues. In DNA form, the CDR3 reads TGTGCCATCAGTGACTTGGAAGAGACCCAGTACTTC. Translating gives CAISDLEETQYF.

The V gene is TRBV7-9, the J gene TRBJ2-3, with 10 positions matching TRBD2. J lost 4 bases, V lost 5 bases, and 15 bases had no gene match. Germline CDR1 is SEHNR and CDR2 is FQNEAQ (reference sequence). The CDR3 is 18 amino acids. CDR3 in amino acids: CASSALAGGLALADTQYF. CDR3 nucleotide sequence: TGTGCCAGCAGCGCCCTGGCGGGGGGACTAGCGCTCGCAGATACGCAGTATTTT.

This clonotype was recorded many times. CDR3 DNA: TGCAGTGCTAGTCCTGGGGATGAGCAGTACTTC. It encodes CSASPGDEQYF. The rearrangement uses TRBV20-1 and TRBJ2-7, with D hard to call. Germline V gene sequence: CDR1 DFQATT, CDR2 SNEGSKA (reference sequence). CDR3 size: 11 residues. The germline V and J ends were trimmed by 3 bases and 7 bases, with 10 bases remaining between them.

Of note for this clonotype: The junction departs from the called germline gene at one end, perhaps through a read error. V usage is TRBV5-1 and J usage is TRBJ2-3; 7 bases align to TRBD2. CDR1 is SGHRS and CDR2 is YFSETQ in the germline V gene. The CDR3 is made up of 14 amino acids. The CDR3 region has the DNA TGCGCCAGCAGCAGGCGGGAGACGGCAGATACGCAGTGTTTT. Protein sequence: CASSRRETADTQCF.

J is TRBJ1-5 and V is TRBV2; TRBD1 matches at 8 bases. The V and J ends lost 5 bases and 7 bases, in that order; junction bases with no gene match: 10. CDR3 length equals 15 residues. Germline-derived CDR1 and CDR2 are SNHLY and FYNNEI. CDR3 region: CASSQRTGSFQPQHF. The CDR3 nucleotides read TGTGCCAGCAGTCAAAGGACAGGGTCGTTCCAGCCCCAGCATTTT.

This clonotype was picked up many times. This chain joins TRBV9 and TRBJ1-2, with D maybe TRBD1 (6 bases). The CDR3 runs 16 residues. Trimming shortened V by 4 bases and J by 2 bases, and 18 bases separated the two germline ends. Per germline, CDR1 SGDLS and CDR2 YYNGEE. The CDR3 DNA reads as TGTGCCAGCAGCTTAGAGGGAACAGGGCGGAACTATGGCTACACCTTC. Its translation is CASSLEGTGRNYGYTF.

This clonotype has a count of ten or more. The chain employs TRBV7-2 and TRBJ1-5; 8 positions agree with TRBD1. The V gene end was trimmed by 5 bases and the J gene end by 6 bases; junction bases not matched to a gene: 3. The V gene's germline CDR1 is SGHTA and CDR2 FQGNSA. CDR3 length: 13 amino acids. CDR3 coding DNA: TGTGCCAGCAGCCCGGACAGGGCTCAGCCCCAGCATTTT. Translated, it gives CASSPDRAQPQHF.

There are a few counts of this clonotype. CDR3: CASSVGPLGSGNTIYF. CDR3 sequence (DNA): TGTGCCAGCAGCGTAGGCCCCTTGGGCTCTGGAAACACCATATATTTT. The rearrangement uses TRBV9 and TRBJ1-3; D is uncertain. The V gene lost 0 bases and the J gene lost 0 bases, with 10 bases spanning the gap. This CDR3 comprises 16 residues. The germline V gene has CDR1 SGDLS and CDR2 YYNGEE.